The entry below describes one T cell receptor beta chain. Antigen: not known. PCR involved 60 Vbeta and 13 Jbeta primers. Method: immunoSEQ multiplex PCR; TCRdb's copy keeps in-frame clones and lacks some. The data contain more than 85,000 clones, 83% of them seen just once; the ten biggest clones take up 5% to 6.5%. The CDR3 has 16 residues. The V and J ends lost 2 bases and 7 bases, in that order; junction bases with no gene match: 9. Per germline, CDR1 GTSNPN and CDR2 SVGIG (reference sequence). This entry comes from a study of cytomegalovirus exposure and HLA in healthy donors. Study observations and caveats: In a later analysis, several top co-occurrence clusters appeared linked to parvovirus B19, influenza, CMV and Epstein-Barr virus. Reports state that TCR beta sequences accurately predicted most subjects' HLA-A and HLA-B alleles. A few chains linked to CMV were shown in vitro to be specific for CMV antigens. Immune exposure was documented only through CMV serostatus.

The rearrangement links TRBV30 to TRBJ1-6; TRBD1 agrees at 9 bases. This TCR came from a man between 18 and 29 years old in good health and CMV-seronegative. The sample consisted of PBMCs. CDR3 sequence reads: CAWSTGTGMRNSPLHF. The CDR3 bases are TGTGCCTGGAGTACCGGGACAGGGATGAGGAATTCACCCCTCCACTTT.